This T cell receptor beta chain was captured by sequencing in a study of T cells after yellow fever vaccination. General study points: Most clones from primary vaccination resurfaced after the booster (about 95% CD4, 75% to 90% CD8).

Looked up from germline, CDR1 is MNHNS and CDR2 is SASEGT. V lost 6 bases and J 4 bases, leaving 18 bases between the germline ends. This CDR3 contains 15 residues. In TCRdb, the 5' RACE reads were re-called with MiXCR into one record per CDR3 protein. The sample has roughly 330,000 distinct CDR3 sequences; around 7.3% are singletons. This clonotype was observed a few times. Antigen unknown. The source was PBMCs, collected 35 to 50 days after the first yellow fever vaccination. The V gene is TRBV6-1, the J gene TRBJ1-1, with D unclear. The clonotype was recovered from a man aged 18 to 35 who received the YFV17D yellow fever vaccine. CDR3 in amino acids: CASSQGSTRGTEAFF. The CDR3 DNA sequence: TGTGCCAGCAGCCAAGGGAGTACACGGGGCACTGAAGCTTTCTTT.